The rows below give T cell receptor beta chains drawn from one sample of a study of CD8 T cells in ankylosing spondylitis. Each CDR3 protein gets one entry after TCRdb re-called the 5' RACE reads with MiXCR. The data contain approximately 550,000 distinct CDR3 sequences, roughly 13% of them singletons. Specimen: blood, either unsorted or a sorted T cell fraction (not recorded which). Source of these receptors: a male donor with ankylosing spondylitis. The CDR3 runs from the conserved cysteine through the conserved F or W. The order of the fields is D gene, clone size, V gene, J gene, CDR3 DNA, CDR3 protein. D genes are given only for firm matches. Not all rows give a size; the values are once, few, many and, for expanded clones, a class.

D: NA; size: few; V: TRBV7-2; J: TRBJ1-2; DNA: TGTGCCAGCAGCTTACTGCACCTCTATGGCTACACCTTC; CDR3: CASSLLHLYGYTF
D: NA; size: few; V: TRBV24-1; J: TRBJ2-1; DNA: TGTGCCACCAGTGAGGCTAGCGAAAACAATGAGCAGTTCTTC; CDR3: CATSEASENNEQFF
D: TRBD1; size: NA; V: TRBV6-2/TRBV6-3; J: TRBJ2-7; DNA: TGTGCCAGCGGAAGACAGGGGTTCGACGAGCAGTACTTC; CDR3: CASGRQGFDEQYF
D: NA; size: NA; V: TRBV15; J: TRBJ1-2; DNA: TGTGCCACCACCACTCGACAGAGAGGCTATGGCTACACCTTC; CDR3: CATTTRQRGYGYTF
D: TRBD2; size: NA; V: TRBV3-1; J: TRBJ2-1; DNA: TGTGCCAGCAGCGTGGGAGGGGCTGAGCAGTTCTTC; CDR3: CASSVGGAEQFF
D: NA; size: few; V: TRBV11-3; J: TRBJ2-1; DNA: TGTGCCAGCAGCTTACAGAGGCTCGATGAGCAGTTCTTC; CDR3: CASSLQRLDEQFF
D: TRBD1; size: NA; V: TRBV29-1; J: TRBJ1-1; DNA: TGCAGGGAACAGGGGGCGAACACTGAAACTTTCTTT; CDR3: CREQGANTETFF
D: NA; size: NA; V: TRBV12-3/TRBV12-4; J: TRBJ2-1; DNA: TGTGCCAGCAGTTCGACAGAGAGCTCCTACAATGAGCAGTTCTTC; CDR3: CASSSTESSYNEQFF
D: TRBD1; size: NA; V: TRBV5-1; J: TRBJ2-3; DNA: TGCGCCAGCAGCTTGGGGGGGACAGCTAGCACAGATACGCAGTATTTT; CDR3: CASSLGGTASTDTQYF
D: TRBD2; size: few; V: TRBV20-1; J: TRBJ2-1; DNA: TGCAGTGCTAGTGCCCATAGCGGGAGCGATGAGCAGTTCTTC; CDR3: CSASAHSGSDEQFF
D: TRBD2; size: few; V: TRBV28; J: TRBJ2-1; DNA: TGTGCCAGCATCCCAACCGGGACTAGCGTAAGCTCCTACAATGAGCAGTTCTTC; CDR3: CASIPTGTSVSSYNEQFF
D: TRBD2; size: many; V: TRBV11-1; J: TRBJ2-2; DNA: TGTGCCAGCAGCGTGGGACTAGCGGGAGCCGGGGAGCTGTTTTTT; CDR3: CASSVGLAGAGELFF
D: TRBD2; size: NA; V: TRBV5-1; J: TRBJ2-3; DNA: TGCGCCAGCAGCTTGGAGGGACTAGCGGGAGATACGCAGTATTTT; CDR3: CASSLEGLAGDTQYF
D: NA; size: few; V: TRBV6-1; J: TRBJ1-4; DNA: TGTGCCAGCAGTGGACCGGGACGGGAGTATGAAAAACTGTTTTTT; CDR3: CASSGPGREYEKLFF
D: TRBD1; size: NA; V: TRBV20-1; J: TRBJ2-5; DNA: TGCAGTGCTAAGGGCCAGGGGGCTGAGACCCAGTACTTC; CDR3: CSAKGQGAETQYF
D: NA; size: few; V: TRBV20-1; J: TRBJ2-7; DNA: TGCAGTGCTAGACCGGCAGGGGGGTACGAGCAGTACTTC; CDR3: CSARPAGGYEQYF
D: TRBD1; size: NA; V: TRBV12-3/TRBV12-4; J: TRBJ1-4; DNA: TGTGCCAGCAGACGGCAGGGGGGTAATGAAAAACTGTTTTTT; CDR3: CASRRQGGNEKLFF
D: NA; size: few; V: TRBV25-1; J: TRBJ2-3; DNA: TGTGCCAGCAGTGGTGGGGAAGATACGCAGTATTTT; CDR3: CASSGGEDTQYF
D: NA; size: NA; V: TRBV4-1; J: TRBJ1-2; DNA: TGCGCCAGCAGCCAAGGACAGTACGCCGTTTTTACTAACTATGGCTACACCTTC; CDR3: CASSQGQYAVFTNYGYTF
D: TRBD1; size: NA; V: TRBV20-1; J: TRBJ1-2; DNA: TGCAGTGCGAGACAGGGAGAACACTATGGCTACACCTTC; CDR3: CSARQGEHYGYTF
D: NA; size: few; V: TRBV4-2; J: TRBJ1-1; DNA: TGTGCCAGCAGCCACTCTCGACAGTACCCTGAAGCTTTCTTT; CDR3: CASSHSRQYPEAFF
D: TRBD2; size: NA; V: TRBV20-1; J: TRBJ2-3; DNA: TGCAGTGCTAGACGACTAGCGGGAAGCTCTACGCAGTATTTT; CDR3: CSARRLAGSSTQYF
D: NA; size: NA; V: TRBV7-9; J: TRBJ2-2; DNA: TGTGCCAGCCGTCGGCGTCTAGCGAGGGACACCGGGGAGCTGTTTTTT; CDR3: CASRRRLARDTGELFF
D: NA; size: NA; V: TRBV10-2; J: TRBJ1-5; DNA: TGCGCCAGCAGTGAGTGGGGGAATAGCAATCAGCCCCAGCATTTT; CDR3: CASSEWGNSNQPQHF
D: NA; size: NA; V: TRBV10-3; J: TRBJ2-7; DNA: TGTGCCATCACGGAGGGGAGCTCCCCTCCCTACGAGCAGTACTTC; CDR3: CAITEGSSPPYEQYF